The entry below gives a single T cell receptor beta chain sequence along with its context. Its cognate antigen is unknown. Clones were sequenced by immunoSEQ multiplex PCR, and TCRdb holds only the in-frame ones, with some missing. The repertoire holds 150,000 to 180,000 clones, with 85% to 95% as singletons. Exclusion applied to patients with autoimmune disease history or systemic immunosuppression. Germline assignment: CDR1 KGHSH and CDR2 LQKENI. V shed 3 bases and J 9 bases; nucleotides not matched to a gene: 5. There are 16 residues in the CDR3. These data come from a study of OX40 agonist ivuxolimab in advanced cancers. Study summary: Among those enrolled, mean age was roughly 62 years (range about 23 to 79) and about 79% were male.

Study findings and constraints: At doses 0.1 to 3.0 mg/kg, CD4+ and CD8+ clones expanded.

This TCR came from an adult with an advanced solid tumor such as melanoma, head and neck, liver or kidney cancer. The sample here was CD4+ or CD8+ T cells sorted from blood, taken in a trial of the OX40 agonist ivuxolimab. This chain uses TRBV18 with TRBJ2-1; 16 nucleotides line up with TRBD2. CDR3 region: CASSPAGTSGRGEQFF. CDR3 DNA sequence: TGTGCCAGCTCACCGGCCGGGACTAGCGGGAGGGGTGAGCAGTTCTTC.